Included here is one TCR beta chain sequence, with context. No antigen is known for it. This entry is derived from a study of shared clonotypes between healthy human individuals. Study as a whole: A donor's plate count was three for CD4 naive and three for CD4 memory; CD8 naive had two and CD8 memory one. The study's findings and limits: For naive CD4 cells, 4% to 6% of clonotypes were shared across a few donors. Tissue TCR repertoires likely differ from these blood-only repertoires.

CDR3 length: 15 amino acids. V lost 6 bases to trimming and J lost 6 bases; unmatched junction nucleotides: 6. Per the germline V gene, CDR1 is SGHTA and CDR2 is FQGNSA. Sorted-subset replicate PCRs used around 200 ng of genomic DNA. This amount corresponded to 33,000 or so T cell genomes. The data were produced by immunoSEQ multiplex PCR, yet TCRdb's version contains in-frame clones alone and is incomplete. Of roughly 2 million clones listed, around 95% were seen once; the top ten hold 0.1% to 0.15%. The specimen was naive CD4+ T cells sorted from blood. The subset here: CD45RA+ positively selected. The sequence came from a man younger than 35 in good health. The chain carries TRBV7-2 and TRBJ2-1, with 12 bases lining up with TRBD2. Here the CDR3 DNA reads TGTGCCAGCAGACGGACTAGCGGGAACGGCAATGAGCAGTTCTTC. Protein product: CASRRTSGNGNEQFF.